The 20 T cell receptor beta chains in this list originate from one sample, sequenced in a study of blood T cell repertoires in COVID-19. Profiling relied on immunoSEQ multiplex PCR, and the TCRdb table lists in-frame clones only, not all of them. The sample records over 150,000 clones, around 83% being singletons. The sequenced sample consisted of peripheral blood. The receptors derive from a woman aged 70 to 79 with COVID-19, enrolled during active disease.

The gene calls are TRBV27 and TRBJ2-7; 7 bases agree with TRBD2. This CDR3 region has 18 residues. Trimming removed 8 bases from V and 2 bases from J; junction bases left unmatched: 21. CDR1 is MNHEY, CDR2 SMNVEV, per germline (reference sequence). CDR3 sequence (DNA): TGTGCCAGCGGATCGCGCAGGGAATCAGCGGGGATCCCCTACGAGCAGTACTTC. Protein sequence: CASGSRRESAGIPYEQYF.

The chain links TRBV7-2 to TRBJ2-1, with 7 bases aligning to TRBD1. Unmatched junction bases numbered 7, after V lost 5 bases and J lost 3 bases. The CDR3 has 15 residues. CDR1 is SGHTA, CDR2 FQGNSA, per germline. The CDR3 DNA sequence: TGTGCCAGCAGCAACAACAGGGGTGGCTACAATGAGCAGTTCTTC. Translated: CASSNNRGGYNEQFF.

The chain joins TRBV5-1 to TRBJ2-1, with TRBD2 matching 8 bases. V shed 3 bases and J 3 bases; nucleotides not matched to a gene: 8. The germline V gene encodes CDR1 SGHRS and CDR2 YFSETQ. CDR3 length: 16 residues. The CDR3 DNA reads TGCGCCAGCAGCTCAACGGGGGGGAGCAGCTACAATGAGCAGTTCTTC. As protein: CASSSTGGSSYNEQFF.

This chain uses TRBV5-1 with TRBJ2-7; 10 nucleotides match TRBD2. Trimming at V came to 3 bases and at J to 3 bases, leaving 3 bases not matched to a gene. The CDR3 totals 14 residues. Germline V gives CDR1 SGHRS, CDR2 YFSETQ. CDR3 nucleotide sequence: TGCGCCAGCAGCTGGGGACTAGCGAGCTACGAGCAGTACTTC. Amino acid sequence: CASSWGLASYEQYF.

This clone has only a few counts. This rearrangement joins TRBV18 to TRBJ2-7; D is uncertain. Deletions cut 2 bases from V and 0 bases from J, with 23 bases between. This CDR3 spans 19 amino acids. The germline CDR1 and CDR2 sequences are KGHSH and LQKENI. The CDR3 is CASSPSAIRLSSSSYEQYF. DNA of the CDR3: TGTGCCAGCTCACCATCAGCGATTCGTTTGTCTAGTAGCTCCTACGAGCAGTACTTC.

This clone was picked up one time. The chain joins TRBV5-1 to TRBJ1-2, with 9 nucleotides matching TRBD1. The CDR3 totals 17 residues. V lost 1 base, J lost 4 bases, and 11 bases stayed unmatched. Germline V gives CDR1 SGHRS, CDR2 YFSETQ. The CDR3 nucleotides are TGCGCCAGCAGCTTGTCATTACAGGGGGCTTATGTCTATGGCTACACCTTC. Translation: CASSLSLQGAYVYGYTF.

The CDR3, as DNA: TGTGCCAGCAGCTCCTCGCCGGTGGGCAATCAGCCCCAGCATTTT. Protein sequence: CASSSSPVGNQPQHF. The chain couples TRBV5-6 to TRBJ1-5; D uncertain. This CDR3 is built from 15 residues. The V and J ends lost 3 bases and 2 bases respectively, with 12 bases between them. Germline values: CDR1 SGHDT, CDR2 YYEEEE.

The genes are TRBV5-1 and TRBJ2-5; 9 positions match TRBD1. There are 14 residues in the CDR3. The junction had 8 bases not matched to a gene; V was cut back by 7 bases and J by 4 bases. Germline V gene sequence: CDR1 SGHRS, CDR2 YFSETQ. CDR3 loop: CASSVGQGRETQYF. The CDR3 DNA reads TGCGCCAGCTCAGTTGGACAGGGGAGAGAGACCCAGTACTTC.

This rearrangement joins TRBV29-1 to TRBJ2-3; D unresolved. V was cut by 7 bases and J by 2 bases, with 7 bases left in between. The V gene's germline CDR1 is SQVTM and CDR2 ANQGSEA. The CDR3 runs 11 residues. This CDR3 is CSARSTDTQYF. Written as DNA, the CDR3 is TGCAGCGCCAGGTCCACAGATACGCAGTATTTT.

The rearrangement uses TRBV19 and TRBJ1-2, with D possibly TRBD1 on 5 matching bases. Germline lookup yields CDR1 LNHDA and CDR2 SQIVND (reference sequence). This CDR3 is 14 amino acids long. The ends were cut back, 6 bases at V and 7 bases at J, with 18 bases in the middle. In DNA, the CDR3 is TGTGCCAGTAGCCTGTCTCAGGGAAATGGTGGCTACACCTTC. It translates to CASSLSQGNGGYTF.

The CDR3 region has the DNA TGTGCCAGTAAAGGCCCCGAGAGGGTGGGGTATGGCTACACCTTC. Translation: CASKGPERVGYGYTF. V is TRBV19 and J is TRBJ1-2; no definite D call. CDR1 and CDR2 (germline): LNHDA, SQIVND (reference sequence). The V end was cut by 7 bases, the J end by 5 bases, with 20 bases between. The CDR3 runs to 15 residues. Full variable domain (missing parts from reference TRBV19 and TRBJ1-2): DGGITQSPKYLFRKEGQNVTLSCEQNLNHDAMYWYRQDPGQGLRLIYYSQIVNDFQKGDIAEGYSVSREKKESFPLTVTSAQKNPTAFYLCASKGPERVGYGYTFGSGTRLTVV.

The CDR3: CASSARDGRPTEAFF. CDR3 bases: TGTGCCAGCAGCGCGAGGGATGGGAGACCCACTGAAGCTTTCTTT. The gene calls are TRBV6-5 and TRBJ1-1, with D unresolved. Trimming removed 6 bases at V and 4 bases at J, with 18 bases between. Per the germline V gene, CDR1 is MNHEY and CDR2 is SVGAGI. CDR3 length: 15 amino acids.

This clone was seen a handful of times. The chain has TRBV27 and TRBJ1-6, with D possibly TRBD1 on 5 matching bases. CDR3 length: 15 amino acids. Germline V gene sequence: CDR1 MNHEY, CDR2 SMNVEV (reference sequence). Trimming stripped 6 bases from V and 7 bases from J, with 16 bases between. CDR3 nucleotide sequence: TGTGCCAGCAGCCCGATGGGGGGGAAAAATTCACCCCTCCACTTT. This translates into CASSPMGGKNSPLHF.

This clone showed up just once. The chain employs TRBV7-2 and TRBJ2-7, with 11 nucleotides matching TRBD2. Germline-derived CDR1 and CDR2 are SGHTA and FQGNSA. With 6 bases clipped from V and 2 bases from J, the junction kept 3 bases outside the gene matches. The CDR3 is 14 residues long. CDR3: CASSGTSGTYEQYF. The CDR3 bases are TGTGCCAGCAGTGGGACTAGCGGCACCTACGAGCAGTACTTC.

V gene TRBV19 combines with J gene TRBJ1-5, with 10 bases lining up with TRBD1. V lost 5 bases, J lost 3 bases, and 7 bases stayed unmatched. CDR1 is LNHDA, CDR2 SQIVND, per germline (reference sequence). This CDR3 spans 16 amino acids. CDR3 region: CASSPRQGAYNQPQHF. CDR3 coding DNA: TGTGCCAGTAGTCCCAGACAGGGGGCATACAATCAGCCCCAGCATTTT. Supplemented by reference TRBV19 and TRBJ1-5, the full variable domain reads DGGITQSPKYLFRKEGQNVTLSCEQNLNHDAMYWYRQDPGQGLRLIYYSQIVNDFQKGDIAEGYSVSREKKESFPLTVTSAQKNPTAFYLCASSPRQGAYNQPQHFGDGTRLSIL.

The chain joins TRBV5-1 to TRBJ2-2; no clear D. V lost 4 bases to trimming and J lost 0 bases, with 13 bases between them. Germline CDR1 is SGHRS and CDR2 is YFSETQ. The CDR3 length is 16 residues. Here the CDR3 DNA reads TGCGCCAGCAGCCCCTGGAGAGGAACGAACACCGGGGAGCTGTTTTTT. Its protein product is CASSPWRGTNTGELFF. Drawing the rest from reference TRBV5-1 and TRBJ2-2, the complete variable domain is KAGVTQTPRYLIKTRGQQVTLSCSPISGHRSVSWYQQTPGQGLQFLFEYFSETQRNKGNFPGRFSGRQFSNSRSEMNVSTLELGDSALYLCASSPWRGTNTGELFFGEGSRLTVL.

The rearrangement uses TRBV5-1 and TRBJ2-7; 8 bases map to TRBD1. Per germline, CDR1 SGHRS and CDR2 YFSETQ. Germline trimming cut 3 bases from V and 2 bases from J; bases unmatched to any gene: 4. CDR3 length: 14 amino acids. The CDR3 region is CASSSYRGAYEQYF. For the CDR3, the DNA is TGCGCCAGCAGCTCTTACAGGGGGGCCTACGAGCAGTACTTC. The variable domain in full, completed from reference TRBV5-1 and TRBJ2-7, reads KAGVTQTPRYLIKTRGQQVTLSCSPISGHRSVSWYQQTPGQGLQFLFEYFSETQRNKGNFPGRFSGRQFSNSRSEMNVSTLELGDSALYLCASSSYRGAYEQYFGPGTRLTVT.

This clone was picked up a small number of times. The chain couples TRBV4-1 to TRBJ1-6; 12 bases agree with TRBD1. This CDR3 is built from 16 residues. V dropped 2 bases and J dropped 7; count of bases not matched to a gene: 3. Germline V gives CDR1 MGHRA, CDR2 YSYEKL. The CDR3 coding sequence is TGCGCCAGCAGCCAACAGGGACAGGGGGCGAATTCACCCCTCCACTTT. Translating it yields CASSQQGQGANSPLHF.

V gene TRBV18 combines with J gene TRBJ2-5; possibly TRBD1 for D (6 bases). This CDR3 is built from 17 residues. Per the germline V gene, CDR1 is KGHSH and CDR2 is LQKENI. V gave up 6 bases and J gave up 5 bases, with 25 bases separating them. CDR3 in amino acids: CASSTRAWGRQEETQYF. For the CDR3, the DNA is TGTGCCAGCTCCACACGGGCCTGGGGGCGGCAAGAGGAGACCCAGTACTTC.

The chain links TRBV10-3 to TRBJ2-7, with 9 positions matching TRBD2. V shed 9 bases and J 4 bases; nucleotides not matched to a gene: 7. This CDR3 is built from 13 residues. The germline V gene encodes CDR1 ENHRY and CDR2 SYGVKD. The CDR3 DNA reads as TGTGCCATTCGAGGACTAGCGATTTACGAGCAGTACTTC. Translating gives CAIRGLAIYEQYF.